There are a few counts of the clone carrying this T cell receptor (beta chain). Its target is not known. V was clipped by 5 bases and J by 10 bases, with 12 bases between them. This CDR3 is built from 12 residues. Each CDR3 protein is one row after TCRdb ran MiXCR on the 5' RACE reads. The sample has hundreds of thousands of distinct CDR3 sequences; roughly an eighth are singletons. The data were taken from a study of identical twins. General observations from the study: Models predicted too little out-of-frame TCR alpha sharing in monozygotic twins.

The same data also went into a second study, on yellow fever vaccine responses in identical twins.

The receptor's source is a woman under 30 in good health. The V gene is TRBV12-3 or TRBV12-4, the J gene TRBJ2-1, with D unclear. Input material: CD8+ T cells sorted from blood. The CDR3 nucleotides are TGTGCCAGCAGTCCTCAGCGTAGCGAGCAGTTCTTC. It codes for CASSPQRSEQFF.